Sequencing of this T cell receptor (beta chain) was carried out in a study of T cells in Graves' hyperthyroidism and ophthalmopathy (dated by TCRdb to the late 2010s). Notes on the research overall: Peripheral blood was collected at initial diagnosis, before any treatment. To identify TCR V-J signatures that set the groups apart, the researchers used a discovery cohort of roughly 100 patients, made up of around 40 with Graves' ophthalmopathy and approximately 57 with stable Graves' hyperthyroidism. Prospective prediction of ophthalmopathy was tested in an independent validation cohort of 18 to 20 hyperthyroidism patients and some 17 patients who later progressed to ophthalmopathy. The roughly 94 discovery patients were randomly split 7:3 into training and test sets. The study also compared thyroid tissue and blood T-cell repertoires from 6 or 7 Graves' hyperthyroidism patients. Once sampling was done, hyperthyroidism patients were given methimazole at a starting dose of 30 mg daily, whereas ophthalmopathy patients were given high-dose intravenous methylprednisolone. The paper reports TCR Vbeta CDR3 sequencing of roughly 140 peripheral blood samples: fewer than 50 ophthalmopathy, under 80 hyperthyroidism and 17 progressor patients. The research as a whole found: No statistical method was used to fix the sample size in advance, and group allocation was not hidden from the investigators. Blood samples also contained most of the expanded thyroid clonotypes (frequency above 0.001), which suggests that blood repertoires may reflect thyroid immune responses. In cross-validation, a model built on a 13 V-J signature told ophthalmopathy apart from stable hyperthyroidism with approximately 90% sensitivity and about 81% specificity, and in testing the same model reached 80%/75%. In validation, the model predicted progression to ophthalmopathy a median of about 6 months before onset, with over 55% sensitivity and just under 75% specificity.

In the ophthalmopathy patients, disease was moderately to severely active, with a Clinical Activity Score of 3 or more, a NOSPECS grade of 4 or more, and a duration of less than 3 months. The study excluded patients with uncontrolled infections, other autoimmune diseases, pregnancy or lactation. Diagnoses were established on the basis of clinical symptoms, serum thyroxine and TRAb, thyroid ultrasound, and orbital computed tomography. Ficoll-Paque density gradient centrifugation was used to isolate PBMCs from approximately 11 ml of fresh peripheral blood. Total RNA was extracted with Trizol reagent, and quality was checked on an Agilent 2100 Bioanalyzer. In its sample, this clonotype was seen a few times. The target of this receptor is not known. Base qualities are missing; no much larger clone stands one base away. Amplification of TCR beta CDR3 regions was carried out from RNA transcripts. For the first round of RT-PCR on the TCR CDR3, the HTBI primer set was used together with the Qiagen OneStep RT-PCR kit. A second multiplex PCR round built the libraries, followed by size selection and purification. The libraries were sequenced on an Illumina HiSeq2000 using paired-end 100 bp reads. Per the original workflow: Raw data were processed with SOAPnuke, discarding reads with adapters, uncalled bases, mean Phred below 15, or no exact constant-primer or identifier match. COPE v1.2.5 was used to merge high-quality paired reads, and clonotypes were defined as unique nucleotide sequences. MiTCR v1.1 was used to align clonotypes to the IMGT TRBV, TRBD and TRBJ reference segments. Only V-J combinations with frequency above 0.0001, covering approximately 99% of repertoires, were analysed. The TCS score was defined as the ratio of F50 (clonal expansion) to E x V (chaos), calculated using BLOSUM62-based TCRdist between CDR3 peptides within each V-J. Welch's t-statistics and random forest reduced around 550 V-J features to around 14, which were used in a naive Bayes classifier (R e1071). TCRdb reprocessed the public reads (quality trimming at Q25 with fastp, clone calling with MiXCR) and kept in-frame beta chains. Entries that share a CDR3 protein sequence are merged under the most common genes and DNA. For this entry, the V and J calls and clone size follow TCRdb and not the study's own pipeline. Recorded for this sample are some 500,000 distinct CDR3 sequences; about 16% of them occurred a single time. The ten largest make up 25% to 30% of the sample.

The receptor comes from a woman in her 30s with Graves' ophthalmopathy. Sample: blood.

The CDR3 protein: CASSKTGRGYTF. The bases are TGTGCCAGCAGCAAGACAGGGAGGGGCTACACCTTC. The rearrangement joined TRBV13 to TRBJ1-2; TRBD1 aligns with 7 central bases. The germline V gene (reference sequence) sets CDR1 to PRHDT and CDR2 to FYEKMQ. The CDR3 contains 12 residues, cysteine and phenylalanine counted. Only CDR3 DNA remains: 36 bases, in frame from the first base. V has 5 bases trimmed and J has 8 bases trimmed; junction bases matching no gene number 5.